This T cell receptor (beta chain) was recorded in a study of blood T cell repertoires in COVID-19. At the level of the study: T cells, B-cell-depleted T cells, or PBMCs provided the cDNA or gDNA that served as material.

In the authors' methods: Quantification of nucleated cells was approximated via reference gene primer amplification. Profiling relied on immunoSEQ multiplex PCR, and the TCRdb table lists in-frame clones only, not all of them. V, J and clone size derive from that table, while D and trimming were established from the DNA sequence. The table lists fewer than 450,000 clones, approximately 90% of them singletons, with roughly 3% in the top ten. Germline lookup yields CDR1 ENHRY and CDR2 SYGVKD. The CDR3 sequence is 12 residues long. The ends were cut back, 7 bases at V and 4 bases at J, with 8 bases in the middle.

This TCR was sampled from a woman under 30 who had recovered from COVID-19. J is TRBJ1-3 and V is TRBV10-3; a weak D match, TRBD1 (5 bases). Specimen: peripheral blood. The CDR3 loop reads CAIIQEGNTIYF. The DNA for the CDR3 is TGTGCCATCATACAGGAAGGAAACACCATATATTTT.